This T cell receptor (beta chain) was retrieved from a study of read filtering for tumor transcriptome and immune sequencing (TCRdb year 2020). At the level of the whole study: The cohort consisted of 17 to 20 male and under 15 female patients, with a mean age of roughly 67 years and an age range of roughly 47 to 90. By revised international staging, under 10 patients were R-ISS I, some 17 were R-ISS II and over five were R-ISS III. After DNase treatment, whole-transcriptome libraries were prepared with the TruSeq RNA Access Library Prep Kit. TCR-region mapped reads per sample ranged from about 4.05 to 11 million with IR-seq versus only about 80 to 1,300 with RNA-seq. The study compared TCR repertoires from targeted immune repertoire sequencing and bulk whole-transcriptome sequencing run on the same bone marrow samples. One main goal was a read-filtering strategy for immune repertoire data, in particular deciding whether clonotypes backed by only one read should be removed. The paper as a whole reports these results and caveats: When single-read clonotypes were removed, the proportions of shared clonotypes in IR-seq and RNA-seq correlated more strongly. In IR-seq, single-read clonotypes were 80% to 90% of clonotypes but around 3.2% of total reads; in RNA-seq they were 74.6% of clonotypes and about 40% of reads. Compared with RNA-seq, IR-seq captured clonotypes at much greater depth and more reliably, and a smaller IR-seq throughput was enough to identify most of the shared clonotypes. The sorted CD138-negative fraction was composed of a mixed bone marrow immune population rather than of purified T cells.

TCR libraries were built from 400 to 450 ng RNA with the Immunoverse kit, using molecular barcoded adaptors covering alpha/delta and beta/gamma chains. The same RNA used for transcriptome sequencing was used for TCR library preparation. An Illumina HiSeq 4000 with 2 x 150 cycles was used to sequence the TCR libraries. As for the original processing: MiXCR aligned TCR reads to human V, D, J and C references and assembled the aligned reads into CDR3 clonotypes, with quality filtering and error correction included. Clonotype counts and gene usage diversity were analyzed with the tcR package in R. Raw mapping reads were checked after the RNA-seq reads had been mapped by STAR aligner version 2.5.3a onto the human GRCh37 genome. IR-seq fastq files were randomly downsampled with Seqtk 1.3 to test the effect of sequencing depth on detected clonotypes. Starting from the raw public reads, TCRdb applied fastp trimming at Q25, assembled clones with MiXCR and retained in-frame beta chains. Each entry merges the rows of one CDR3 protein and shows their most common DNA and genes. These V and J calls derive from TCRdb rather than the authors' analysis. The sample profile shows around 130,000 distinct CDR3 sequences; 10% to 15% of them were found once. Jointly, the top ten make up around 10% of the sample.

Each patient had bone marrow sampled at the time of active disease. Bone marrow mononuclear cells were isolated by Ficoll-Hypaque density gradient centrifugation. CD138-negative cells were obtained by negative selection after labeling with CD138 magnetic microbeads on a MACS separator, removing myeloma plasma cells. Flow cytometry on an Attune NxT with CD138 antibodies was used to check the purity of the isolated cells. Total RNA was extracted using TRIzol reagent and was quantified on a NanoDrop spectrophotometer. For each patient, paired RNA-seq and IR-seq were run on the CD138-negative bone marrow sample from that patient. V and J lose 2 bases and 14 bases, and a span of 12 bases separates them. The germline V gene specifies SQVTM as CDR1 and ANQGSEA as CDR2. Inclusive of the bounding cysteine and phenylalanine, the CDR3 is 10 residues long. Solely the CDR3 DNA is kept, with 30 bases framed from the first base.

Ten or more counts support this clonotype. Its specific antigen is unknown. Base qualities are not recorded, but no much larger clone differs from it by a single base. The chain links TRBV29-1 with TRBJ2-5, and perhaps TRBD1 as D gene, on 6 matching bases. Sequencing was done on a sample of a population of CD138-negative cells sorted from bone marrow. The cell subset or site label corresponds to: bone marrow mononuclear cells depleted of CD138+ plasma/myeloma cells by negative magnetic selection. This TCR was recovered from a donor at least 40 years old with multiple myeloma. The bases read TGCAGCGTTGAAACAGGACAGACCTACTTC. This translates into CSVETGQTYF.